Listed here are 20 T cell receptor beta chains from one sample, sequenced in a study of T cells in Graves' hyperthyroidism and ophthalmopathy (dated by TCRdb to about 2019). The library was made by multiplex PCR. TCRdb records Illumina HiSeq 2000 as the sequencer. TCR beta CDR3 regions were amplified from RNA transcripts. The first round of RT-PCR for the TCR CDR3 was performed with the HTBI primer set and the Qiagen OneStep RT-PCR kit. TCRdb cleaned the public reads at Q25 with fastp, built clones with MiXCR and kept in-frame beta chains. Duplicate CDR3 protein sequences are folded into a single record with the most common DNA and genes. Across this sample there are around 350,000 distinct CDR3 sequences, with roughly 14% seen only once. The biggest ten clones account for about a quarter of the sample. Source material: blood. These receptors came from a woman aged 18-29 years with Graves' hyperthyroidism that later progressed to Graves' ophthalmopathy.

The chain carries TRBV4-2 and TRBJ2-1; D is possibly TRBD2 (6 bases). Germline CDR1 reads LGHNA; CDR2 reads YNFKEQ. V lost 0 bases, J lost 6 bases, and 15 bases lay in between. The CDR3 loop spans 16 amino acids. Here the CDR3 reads CASSQEEGSLRNEQFF. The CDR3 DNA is TGTGCCAGCAGCCAAGAGGAGGGGAGCCTCCGCAATGAGCAGTTCTTC.

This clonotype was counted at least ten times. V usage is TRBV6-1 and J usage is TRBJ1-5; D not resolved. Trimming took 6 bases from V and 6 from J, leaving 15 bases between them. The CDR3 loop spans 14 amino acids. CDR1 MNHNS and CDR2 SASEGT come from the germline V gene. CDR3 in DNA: TGTGCCAGCAGCGAGGTTCCGAATGCTCAGCCCCAGCATTTT. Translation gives CASSEVPNAQPQHF.

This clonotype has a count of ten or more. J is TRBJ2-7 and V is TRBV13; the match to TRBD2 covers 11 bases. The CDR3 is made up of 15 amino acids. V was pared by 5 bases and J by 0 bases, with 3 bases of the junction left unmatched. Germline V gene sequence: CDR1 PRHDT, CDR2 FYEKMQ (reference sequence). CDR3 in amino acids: CASSVSGRASYEQYF. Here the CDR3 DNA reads TGTGCCAGCAGCGTTAGCGGGAGGGCCTCCTACGAGCAGTACTTC.

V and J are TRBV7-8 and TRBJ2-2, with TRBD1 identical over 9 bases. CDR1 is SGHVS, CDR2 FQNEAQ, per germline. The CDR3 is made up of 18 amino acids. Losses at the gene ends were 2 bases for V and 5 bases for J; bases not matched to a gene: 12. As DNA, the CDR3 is TGTGCCAGCAGCTTATTGCGGACAGGGGAACTAGTGACCGGGGAGCTGTTTTTT. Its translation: CASSLLRTGELVTGELFF.

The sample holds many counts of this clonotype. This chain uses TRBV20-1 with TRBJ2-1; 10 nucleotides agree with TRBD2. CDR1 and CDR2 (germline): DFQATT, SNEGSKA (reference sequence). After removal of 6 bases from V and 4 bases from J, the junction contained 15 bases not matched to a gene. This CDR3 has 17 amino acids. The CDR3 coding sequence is TGCAGTGCAAAGGGGCTAGCGGGAGACGGGGGGTACAATGAGCAGTTCTTC. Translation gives CSAKGLAGDGGYNEQFF.

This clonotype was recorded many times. CDR3: CASSGNWGGYNEQFF. The CDR3 region has the DNA TGTGCCAGCTCTGGAAACTGGGGCGGCTACAATGAGCAGTTCTTC. V usage is TRBV18 and J usage is TRBJ2-1; D is possibly TRBD1 (5 bases). Germline values: CDR1 KGHSH, CDR2 LQKENI. This CDR3 is built from 15 residues. The germline V and J ends were trimmed by 6 bases and 3 bases, with 15 bases remaining between them.

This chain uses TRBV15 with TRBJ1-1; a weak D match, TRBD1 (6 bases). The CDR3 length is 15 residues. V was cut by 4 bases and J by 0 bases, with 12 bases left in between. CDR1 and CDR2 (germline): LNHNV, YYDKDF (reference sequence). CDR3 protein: CATSTTRTVNTEAFF. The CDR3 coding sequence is TGTGCCACCAGCACAACCCGGACAGTGAACACTGAAGCTTTCTTT. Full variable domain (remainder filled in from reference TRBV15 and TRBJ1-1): DAMVIQNPRYQVTQFGKPVTLSCSQTLNHNVMYWYQQKSSQAPKLLFHYYDKDFNNEADTPDNFQSRRPNTSFCFLDIRSPGLGDTAMYLCATSTTRTVNTEAFFGQGTRLTVV.

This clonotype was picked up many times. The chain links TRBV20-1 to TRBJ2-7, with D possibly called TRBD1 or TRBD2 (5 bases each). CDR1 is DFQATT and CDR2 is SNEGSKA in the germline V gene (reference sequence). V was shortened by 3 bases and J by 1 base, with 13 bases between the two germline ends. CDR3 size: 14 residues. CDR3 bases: TGCAGTGCTAGGAGGGGCGGTACTTCCTACGAGCAGTACTTC. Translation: CSARRGGTSYEQYF.

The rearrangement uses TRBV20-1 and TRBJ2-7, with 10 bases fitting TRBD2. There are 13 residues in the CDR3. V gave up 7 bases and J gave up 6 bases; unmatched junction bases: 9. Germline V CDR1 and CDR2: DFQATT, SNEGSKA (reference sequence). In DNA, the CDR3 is TGCAGTGTATTCGCTAGCGGGAGTTCCGAGCAGTACTTC. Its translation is CSVFASGSSEQYF.

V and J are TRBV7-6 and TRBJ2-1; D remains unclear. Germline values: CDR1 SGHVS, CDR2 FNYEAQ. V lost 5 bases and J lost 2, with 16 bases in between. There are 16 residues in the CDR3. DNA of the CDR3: TGTGCCAGCAGCCATGTGGCGGAGAGCCCCTACAATGAGCAGTTCTTC. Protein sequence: CASSHVAESPYNEQFF.

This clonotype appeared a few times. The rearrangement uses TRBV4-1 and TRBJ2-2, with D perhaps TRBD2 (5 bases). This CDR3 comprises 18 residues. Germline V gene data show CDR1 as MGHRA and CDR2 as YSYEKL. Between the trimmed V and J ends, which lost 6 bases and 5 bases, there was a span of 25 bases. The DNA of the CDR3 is TGCGCCAGCAGAGACCATAGAGGAGGACGGAGAGGAACCGGGGAGCTGTTTTTT. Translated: CASRDHRGGRRGTGELFF.

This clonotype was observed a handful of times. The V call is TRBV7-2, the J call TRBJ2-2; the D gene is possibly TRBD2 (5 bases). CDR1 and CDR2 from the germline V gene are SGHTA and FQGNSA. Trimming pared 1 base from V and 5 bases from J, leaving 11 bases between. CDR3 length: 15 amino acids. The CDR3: CASSLDPLVTGELFF. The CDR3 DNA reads TGTGCCAGCAGCTTAGACCCACTAGTGACCGGGGAGCTGTTTTTT.

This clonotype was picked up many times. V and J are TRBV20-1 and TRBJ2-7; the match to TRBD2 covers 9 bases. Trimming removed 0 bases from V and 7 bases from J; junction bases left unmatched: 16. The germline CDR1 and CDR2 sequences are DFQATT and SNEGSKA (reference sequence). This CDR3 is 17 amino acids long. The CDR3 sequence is CSARDSPLAGRVGEQYF. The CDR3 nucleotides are TGCAGTGCTAGAGATTCTCCCCTAGCGGGACGGGTGGGAGAGCAGTACTTC.

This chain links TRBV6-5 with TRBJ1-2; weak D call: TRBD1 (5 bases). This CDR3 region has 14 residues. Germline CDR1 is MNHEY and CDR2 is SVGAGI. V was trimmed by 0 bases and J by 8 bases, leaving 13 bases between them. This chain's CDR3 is CASSYSTGLSGYTF. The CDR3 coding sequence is TGTGCCAGCAGTTACTCTACAGGTCTGAGCGGCTACACCTTC.

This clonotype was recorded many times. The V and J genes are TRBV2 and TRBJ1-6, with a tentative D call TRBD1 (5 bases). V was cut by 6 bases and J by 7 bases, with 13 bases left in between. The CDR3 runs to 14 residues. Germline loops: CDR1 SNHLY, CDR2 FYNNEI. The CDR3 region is CASREPGDNSPLHF. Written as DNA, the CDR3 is TGTGCCAGCAGAGAACCGGGGGACAATTCACCCCTCCACTTT.

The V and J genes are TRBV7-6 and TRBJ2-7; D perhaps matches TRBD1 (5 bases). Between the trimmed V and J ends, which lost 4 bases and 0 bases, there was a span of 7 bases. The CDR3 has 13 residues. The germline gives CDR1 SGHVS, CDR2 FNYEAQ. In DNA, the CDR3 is TGTGCCAGCAGCTATGGGGCCTCCTACGAGCAGTACTTC. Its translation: CASSYGASYEQYF. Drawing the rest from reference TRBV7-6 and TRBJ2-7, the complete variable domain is GAGVSQSPRYKVTKRGQDVALRCDPISGHVSLYWYRQALGQGPEFLTYFNYEAQQDKSGLPNDRFSAERPEGSISTLTIQRTEQRDSAMYRCASSYGASYEQYFGPGTRLTVT.

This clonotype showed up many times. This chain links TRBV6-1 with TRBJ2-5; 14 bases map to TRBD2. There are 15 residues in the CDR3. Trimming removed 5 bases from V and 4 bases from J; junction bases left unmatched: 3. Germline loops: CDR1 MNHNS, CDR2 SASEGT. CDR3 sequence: CASSKGLAGGETQYF. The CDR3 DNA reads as TGTGCCAGCAGTAAAGGACTAGCGGGAGGAGAGACCCAGTACTTC.

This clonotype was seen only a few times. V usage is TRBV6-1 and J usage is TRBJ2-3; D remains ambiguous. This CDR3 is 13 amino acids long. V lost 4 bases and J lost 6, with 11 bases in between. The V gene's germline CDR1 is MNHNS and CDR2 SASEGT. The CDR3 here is CASSGVDVDTQYF. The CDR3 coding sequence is TGTGCCAGCAGTGGGGTCGACGTGGATACGCAGTATTTT.

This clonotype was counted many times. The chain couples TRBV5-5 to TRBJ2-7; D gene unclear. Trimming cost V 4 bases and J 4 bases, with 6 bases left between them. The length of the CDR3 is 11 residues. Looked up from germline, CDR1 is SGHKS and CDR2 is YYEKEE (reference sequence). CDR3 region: CASSIQYEQYF. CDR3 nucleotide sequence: TGTGCCAGCAGCATCCAGTACGAGCAGTACTTC.

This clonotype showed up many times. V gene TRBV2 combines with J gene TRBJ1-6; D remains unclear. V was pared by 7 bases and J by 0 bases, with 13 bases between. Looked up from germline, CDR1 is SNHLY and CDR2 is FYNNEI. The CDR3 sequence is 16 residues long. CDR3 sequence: CASTSGTSSYNSPLHF. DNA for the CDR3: TGTGCCAGCACCAGTGGCACCAGCTCCTATAATTCACCCCTCCACTTT.